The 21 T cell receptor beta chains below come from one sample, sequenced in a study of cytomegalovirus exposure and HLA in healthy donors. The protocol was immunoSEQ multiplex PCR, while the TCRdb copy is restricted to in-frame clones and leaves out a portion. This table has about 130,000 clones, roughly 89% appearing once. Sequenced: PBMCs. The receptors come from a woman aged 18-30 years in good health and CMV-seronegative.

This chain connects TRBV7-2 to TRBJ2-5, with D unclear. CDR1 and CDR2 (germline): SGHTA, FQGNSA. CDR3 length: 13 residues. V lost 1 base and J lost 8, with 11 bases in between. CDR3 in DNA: TGTGCCAGCAGCTTAGGGCGGAGCGTTACCCAGTACTTC. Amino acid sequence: CASSLGRSVTQYF.

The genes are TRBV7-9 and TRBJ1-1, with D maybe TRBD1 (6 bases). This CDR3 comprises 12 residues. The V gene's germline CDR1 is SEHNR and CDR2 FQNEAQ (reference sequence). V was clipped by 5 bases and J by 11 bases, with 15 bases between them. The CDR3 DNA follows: TGTGCCAGCAGCCCTGACAGGACCAAGGCTTTCTTT. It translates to CASSPDRTKAFF.

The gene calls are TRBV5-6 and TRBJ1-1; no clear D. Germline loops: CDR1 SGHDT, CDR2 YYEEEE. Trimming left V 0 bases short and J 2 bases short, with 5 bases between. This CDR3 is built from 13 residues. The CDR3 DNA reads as TGTGCCAGCAGCTTGGGGAGAAACACTGAAGCTTTCTTT. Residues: CASSLGRNTEAFF.

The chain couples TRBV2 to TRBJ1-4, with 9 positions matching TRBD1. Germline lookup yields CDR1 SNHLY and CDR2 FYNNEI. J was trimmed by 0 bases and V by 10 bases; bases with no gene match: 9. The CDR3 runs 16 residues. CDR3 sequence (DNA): TGTGCCACTATAGACAGGGGGATTTCAACTAATGAAAAACTGTTTTTT. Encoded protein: CATIDRGISTNEKLFF.

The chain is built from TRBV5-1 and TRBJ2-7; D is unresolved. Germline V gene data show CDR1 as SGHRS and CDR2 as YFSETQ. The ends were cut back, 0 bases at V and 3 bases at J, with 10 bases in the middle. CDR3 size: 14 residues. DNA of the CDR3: TGCGCCAGCAGCTTGGCAACCAGTAACTACGAGCAGTACTTC. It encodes CASSLATSNYEQYF. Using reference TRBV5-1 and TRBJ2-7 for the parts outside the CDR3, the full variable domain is KAGVTQTPRYLIKTRGQQVTLSCSPISGHRSVSWYQQTPGQGLQFLFEYFSETQRNKGNFPGRFSGRQFSNSRSEMNVSTLELGDSALYLCASSLATSNYEQYFGPGTRLTVT.

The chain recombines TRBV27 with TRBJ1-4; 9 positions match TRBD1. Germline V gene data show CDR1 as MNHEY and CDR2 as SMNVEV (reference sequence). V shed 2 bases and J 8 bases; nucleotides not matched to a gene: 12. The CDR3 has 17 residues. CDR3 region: CASSLNPFPGQGEKLFF. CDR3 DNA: TGTGCCAGCAGTTTAAACCCGTTCCCGGGACAGGGCGAAAAACTGTTTTTT.

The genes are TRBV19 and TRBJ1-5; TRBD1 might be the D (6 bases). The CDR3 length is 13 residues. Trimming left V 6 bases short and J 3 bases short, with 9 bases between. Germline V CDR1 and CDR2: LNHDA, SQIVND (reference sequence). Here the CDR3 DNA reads TGTGCCAGTAGCCGGGACATCAATCAGCCCCAGCATTTT. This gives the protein CASSRDINQPQHF.

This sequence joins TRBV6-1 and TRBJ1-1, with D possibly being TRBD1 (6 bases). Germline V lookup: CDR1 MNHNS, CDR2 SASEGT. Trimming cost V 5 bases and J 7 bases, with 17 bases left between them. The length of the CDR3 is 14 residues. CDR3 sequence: CASSPLGASDEAFF. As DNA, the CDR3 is TGTGCCAGCAGTCCCTTGGGGGCCTCGGATGAAGCTTTCTTT.

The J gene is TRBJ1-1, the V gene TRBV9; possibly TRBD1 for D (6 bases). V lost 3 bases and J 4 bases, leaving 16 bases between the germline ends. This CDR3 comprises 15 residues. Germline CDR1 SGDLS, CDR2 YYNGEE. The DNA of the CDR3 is TGTGCCAGCAGCGGGGACACCGGTGGGGTCACTGAAGCTTTCTTT. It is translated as CASSGDTGGVTEAFF. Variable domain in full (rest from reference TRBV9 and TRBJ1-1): DSGVTQTPKHLITATGQRVTLRCSPRSGDLSVYWYQQSLDQGLQFLIQYYNGEERAKGNILERFSAQQFPDLHSELNLSSLELGDSALYFCASSGDTGGVTEAFFGQGTRLTVV.

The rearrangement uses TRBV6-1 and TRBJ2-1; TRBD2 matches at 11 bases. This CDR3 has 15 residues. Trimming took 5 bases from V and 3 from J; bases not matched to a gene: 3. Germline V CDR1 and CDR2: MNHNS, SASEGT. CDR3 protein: CASSTGTSGYNEQFF. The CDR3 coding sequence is TGTGCCAGCAGTACCGGGACTAGCGGCTACAATGAGCAGTTCTTC.

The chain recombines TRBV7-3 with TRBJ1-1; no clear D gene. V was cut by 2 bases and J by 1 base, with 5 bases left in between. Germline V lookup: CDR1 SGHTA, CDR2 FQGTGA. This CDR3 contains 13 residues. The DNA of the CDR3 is TGTGCCAGCAGCTTATCTCGGAACACTGAAGCTTTCTTT. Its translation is CASSLSRNTEAFF.

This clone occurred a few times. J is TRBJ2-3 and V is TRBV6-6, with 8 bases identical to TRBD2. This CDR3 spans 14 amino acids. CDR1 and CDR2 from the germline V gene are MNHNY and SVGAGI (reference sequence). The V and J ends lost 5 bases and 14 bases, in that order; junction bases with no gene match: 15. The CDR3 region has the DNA TGTGCCAGCAGTCAGAGCGGGGGCCCTACGCCCCGGTATTTT. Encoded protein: CASSQSGGPTPRYF.

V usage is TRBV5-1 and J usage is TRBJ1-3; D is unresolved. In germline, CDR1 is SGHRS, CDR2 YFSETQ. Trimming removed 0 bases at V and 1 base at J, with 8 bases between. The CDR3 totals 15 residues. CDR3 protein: CASSLGAQSGNTIYF. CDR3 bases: TGCGCCAGCAGCTTGGGTGCACAATCTGGAAACACCATATATTTT.

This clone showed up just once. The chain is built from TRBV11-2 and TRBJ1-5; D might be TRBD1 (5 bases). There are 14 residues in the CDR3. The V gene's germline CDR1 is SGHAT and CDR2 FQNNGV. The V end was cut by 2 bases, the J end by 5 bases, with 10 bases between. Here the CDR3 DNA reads TGTGCCAGCAGCTTAAGGTCGGGGGATCAGCCCCAGCATTTT. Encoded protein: CASSLRSGDQPQHF.

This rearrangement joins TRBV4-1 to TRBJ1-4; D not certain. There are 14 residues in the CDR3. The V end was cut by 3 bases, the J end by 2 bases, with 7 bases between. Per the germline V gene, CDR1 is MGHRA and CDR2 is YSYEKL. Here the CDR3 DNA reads TGCGCCAGCAGCCACCCGGGGACTAATGAAAAACTGTTTTTT. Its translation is CASSHPGTNEKLFF.

CDR3 DNA sequence: TGTGCCAGCAGCCCGCGGCAGAGCTCCTACAATGAGCAGTTCTTC. Encoded protein: CASSPRQSSYNEQFF. V gene TRBV11-3 combines with J gene TRBJ2-1; unclear D gene. The germline V gene encodes CDR1 SGHNT and CDR2 YENEEA. Trimming cost V 5 bases and J 0 bases, with 11 bases left between them. This CDR3 has 15 residues.

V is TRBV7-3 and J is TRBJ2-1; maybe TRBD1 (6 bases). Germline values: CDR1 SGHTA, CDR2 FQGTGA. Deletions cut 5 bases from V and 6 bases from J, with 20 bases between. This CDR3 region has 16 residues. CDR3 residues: CASSPGGHRTPNEQFF. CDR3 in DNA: TGTGCCAGCAGCCCTGGGGGACACCGTACTCCCAATGAGCAGTTCTTC.

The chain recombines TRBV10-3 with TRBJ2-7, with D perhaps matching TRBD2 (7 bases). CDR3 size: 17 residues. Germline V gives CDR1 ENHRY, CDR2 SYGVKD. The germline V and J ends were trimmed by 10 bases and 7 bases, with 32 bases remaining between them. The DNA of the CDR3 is TGTGCCACCGCGGGGGCTAACCTCGGACTGACTACGTGGGAGCAGTACTTC. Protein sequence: CATAGANLGLTTWEQYF.

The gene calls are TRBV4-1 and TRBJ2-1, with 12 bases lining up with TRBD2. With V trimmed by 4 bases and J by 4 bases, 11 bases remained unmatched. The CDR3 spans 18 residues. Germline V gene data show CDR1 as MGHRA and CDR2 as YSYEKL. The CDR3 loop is CASSLWPSGGAEYNEQFF. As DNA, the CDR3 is TGCGCCAGCAGCCTATGGCCTAGCGGGGGGGCAGAGTACAATGAGCAGTTCTTC.

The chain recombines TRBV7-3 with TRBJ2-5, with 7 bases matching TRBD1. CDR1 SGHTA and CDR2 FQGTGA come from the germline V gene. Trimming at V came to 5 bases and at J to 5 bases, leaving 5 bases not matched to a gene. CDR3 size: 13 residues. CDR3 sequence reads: CASSRDSRETQYF. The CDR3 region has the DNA TGTGCCAGCAGCCGGGACAGCCGGGAGACCCAGTACTTC.

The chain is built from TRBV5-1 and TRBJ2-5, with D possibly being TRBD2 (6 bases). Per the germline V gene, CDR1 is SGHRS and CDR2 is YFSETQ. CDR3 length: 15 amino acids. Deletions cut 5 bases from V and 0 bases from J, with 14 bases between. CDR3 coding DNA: TGCGCCAGCAGAATGCGGGCGGGGAACCAAGAGACCCAGTACTTC. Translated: CASRMRAGNQETQYF.